This T cell receptor (beta chain) stems from a study of T cell responses to AZD1222 COVID-19 vaccine. Comments on this clone: Antigen: not known.

Study-wide points: Epitopes outside B.1.351 and B.1.1.7 mutated regions reportedly drew nearly half of spike TCRs. Repertoire samples came only from after the peak T cell response. Donors were chiefly white British, with a greater number of females, and clonal diversity was perhaps underestimated.

Repertoires were generated with immunoSEQ multiplex PCR, while TCRdb's copy carries only in-frame clones and drops some. The sample includes some 170,000 clones, more than 90% of them seen just once. The CDR3 totals 14 residues. V dropped 8 bases and J dropped 4 bases, with 15 bases sitting between them. Germline values: CDR1 MNHNY, CDR2 SVGAGI (reference sequence). This chain connects TRBV6-6 to TRBJ1-3, with D perhaps matching TRBD1 (6 bases). This material consisted of peripheral blood, taken on day 0 of AZD1222 vaccination. The receptor's source is an adult in good health. Here the CDR3 DNA reads TGTGCCAGCCGCGGGGGGGCAGTCGGAAACACCATATATTTT. Translating gives CASRGGAVGNTIYF.